A selection of T cell receptor beta chains follows, all from one sample in a study of T cell responses to AZD1222 COVID-19 vaccine. Some clones are missing from TCRdb's copy, which holds only in-frame ones; the method was immunoSEQ multiplex PCR. The data show more than 60,000 clones, with roughly 87% seen just once and approximately 18% held by the top ten. The sequencing here drew on peripheral blood, taken on day 0 of AZD1222 vaccination. The receptors come from an adult in good health. The CDR3 runs from the conserved cysteine through the conserved F or W. D genes are given only for firm matches. A row's size may be missing; if present it is once, few, many or a size class.

d_call j_call v_call clone_size cdr3_aa cdr3_nt
- TRBJ1-1 TRBV7-9 once CASSLGPTEAFF TGTGCCAGCAGCTTAGGCCCCACTGAAGCTTTCTTT
- TRBJ2-7 TRBV10-3 - CAIGRTDSYEQYF TGTGCCATCGGGAGGACAGACTCCTACGAGCAGTACTTC
TRBD1 TRBJ1-1 TRBV7-2 - CASSLDRVGTEAFF TGTGCCAGCAGCTTGGACAGGGTCGGGACTGAAGCTTTCTTT
- TRBJ2-3 TRBV7-2 - CASSPDAMGTDTQYF TGTGCCAGCAGTCCCGACGCCATGGGAACAGATACGCAGTATTTT
- TRBJ2-7 TRBV3-1/TRBV3-2 - CASSRLGGPSYEQYF TGTGCCAGCAGCCGCCTCGGGGGCCCCTCCTACGAGCAGTACTTC
- TRBJ1-2 TRBV23-1 - CASSQSPKKGYTF TGCGCCAGCAGTCAATCCCCCAAGAAGGGCTACACCTTC
- TRBJ1-3 TRBV7-6 - CASSLVEGSGNTIYF TGTGCCAGCAGCTTAGTCGAGGGGTCTGGAAACACCATATATTTT
- TRBJ2-7 TRBV14 - CASSQFVSQAYEQYF TGTGCCAGCAGCCAATTTGTGTCGCAAGCCTACGAGCAGTACTTC
- TRBJ1-2 TRBV5-1 - CASSTKIDYGYTF TGCGCCAGCAGCACAAAAATAGACTATGGCTACACCTTC
- TRBJ1-2 TRBV6-5 - CASKIQYGYTF TGTGCCAGCAAAATACAGTATGGCTACACCTTC
- TRBJ1-2 TRBV9 - CASATAPNGYTF TGTGCCAGCGCGACAGCCCCTAATGGCTACACCTTC
TRBD1 TRBJ2-7 TRBV11-2 - CASRTRDRAAEQYF TGTGCCAGCAGAACCCGGGACAGGGCCGCCGAGCAGTACTTC
- TRBJ2-5 TRBV12-3/TRBV12-4 - CASSPTTGHQYF TGTGCCAGCAGTCCCACCACCGGACACCAGTACTTC
- TRBJ2-3 TRBV5-1 - CASSPDRGLTDTQYF TGCGCCAGCAGCCCGGATCGGGGACTCACAGATACGCAGTATTTT
- TRBJ1-1 TRBV5-4 - CASSLGRGDYTEAFF TGTGCCAGCAGCTTGGGTAGAGGGGACTACACTGAAGCTTTCTTT
- TRBJ2-1 TRBV5-1 - CASSWRGGGFGEQFF TGCGCCAGCAGCTGGCGAGGAGGCGGATTCGGTGAGCAGTTCTTC
- TRBJ1-5 TRBV20-1 - CSASRDTSNQPQHF TGCAGTGCTAGTCGGGACACCAGTAATCAGCCCCAGCATTTT
- TRBJ1-4 TRBV2 - CASTDAAHWEKLFF TGTGCCAGCACCGACGCGGCCCATTGGGAAAAACTGTTTTTT
- TRBJ1-2 TRBV3-1/TRBV3-2 - CASSQPPGNGYTF TGTGCCAGCAGCCAGCCCCCAGGGAATGGCTACACCTTC
- TRBJ1-1 TRBV6-5 - CASTPSRGNTEAFF TGTGCCAGCACACCCAGTAGGGGGAACACTGAAGCTTTCTTT
- TRBJ1-1 TRBV18 - CASRPTTLNTEAFF TGTGCCAGCCGCCCGACGACATTGAACACTGAAGCTTTCTTT
TRBD1 TRBJ1-6 TRBV11-2 - CASSDWDRGKRSPLHF TGTGCCAGCAGCGACTGGGACAGGGGAAAACGTTCACCCCTCCACTTT
TRBD1 TRBJ1-2 TRBV3-1/TRBV3-2 - CASSLGTGANYGYTF TGTGCCAGCAGCCTGGGGACAGGAGCCAACTATGGCTACACCTTC
- TRBJ2-7 TRBV7-2 - CASTKGEAPRRSEQYF TGTGCCAGCACCAAAGGTGAGGCCCCCAGGCGGAGCGAGCAGTACTTC